These T cell receptor beta chains were read from a single sample in a study of blood T cell repertoires in COVID-19. The table came from immunoSEQ multiplex PCR; TCRdb's copy has only in-frame clones and leaves some out. The profile shows 95,000 to 150,000 clones, about 88% of them singletons. Sequencing was carried out using peripheral blood. The receptor set was obtained from a woman older than 75 with acute or convalescent COVID-19. Each CDR3 is given with its conserved first and last residue. A D gene is named only where the DNA matches it firmly. A clone size is listed for some rows: how often the clone was seen (once, few, many), or a class if it is expanded.

v_gene	j_gene	abundance	d_gene	CDR3aa	CDR3nt
TRBV5-1	TRBJ1-6	.	.	CASSGVQGSHSPLHF	TGCGCCAGCAGCGGCGTCCAGGGTTCTCATTCACCCCTCCACTTT
TRBV7-9	TRBJ1-4	.	.	CASSPRGGRGEKLFF	TGTGCCAGCAGCCCAAGGGGGGGGCGCGGTGAAAAACTGTTTTTT
TRBV7-2	TRBJ2-5	.	.	CASGAAFETQYF	TGTGCCAGCGGGGCTGCCTTCGAGACCCAGTACTTC
TRBV5-1	TRBJ2-7	.	.	CASSLNIGTDRGYEQYF	TGCGCCAGCAGCTTAAATATTGGTACGGACAGAGGCTACGAGCAGTACTTC
TRBV28	TRBJ2-5	.	.	CASSVGLQETQYF	TGTGCCAGCAGTGTGGGGCTTCAAGAGACCCAGTACTTC
TRBV7-9	TRBJ2-3	.	TRBD2	CASSLREYTDTQYF	TGTGCCAGCAGCTTGCGGGAGTACACAGATACGCAGTATTTT
TRBV5-6	TRBJ1-3	.	.	CASSLDPVLGNTIYF	TGTGCCAGCAGCTTGGACCCAGTTCTGGGAAACACCATATATTTT
TRBV4-3	TRBJ1-5	.	.	CASSQGRNQPQHF	TGCGCCAGCAGCCAAGGGAGGAATCAGCCCCAGCATTTT
TRBV19	TRBJ1-1	.	.	CASSIGDRNTEAFF	TGTGCCAGTAGTATAGGAGACAGAAACACTGAAGCTTTCTTT
TRBV28	TRBJ2-2	.	TRBD1	CASRAGGNTGELFF	TGTGCCAGCAGAGCAGGGGGTAACACCGGGGAGCTGTTTTTT
TRBV5-1	TRBJ2-3	once	.	CASSVRPRTDTQYF	TGCGCCAGCAGCGTCAGGCCGCGCACAGATACGCAGTATTTT
TRBV4-1	TRBJ2-7	.	.	CASSQLQGGYEQYF	TGCGCCAGCAGCCAACTACAGGGGGGGTACGAGCAGTACTTC
TRBV10-2	TRBJ1-5	.	TRBD1	CASSDWDRDNQPQHF	TGCGCCAGCAGTGATTGGGACAGGGATAATCAGCCCCAGCATTTT
TRBV5-1	TRBJ1-2	.	TRBD1	CASSQGGQGAYTDGYTF	TGCGCCAGCTCACAAGGGGGACAGGGGGCTTATACGGATGGCTACACCTTC
TRBV9	TRBJ2-3	.	TRBD2	CASSVGLAGAHTDTQYF	TGTGCCAGCAGCGTGGGACTAGCGGGAGCTCACACAGATACGCAGTATTTT
TRBV6-1	TRBJ2-1	.	TRBD2	CASSELKGTSWRNEQFF	TGTGCCAGCAGTGAATTAAAAGGGACTAGTTGGCGAAATGAGCAGTTCTTC
TRBV19	TRBJ2-3	.	TRBD2	CASSSGLAGSDTQYF	TGTGCCAGTAGTTCTGGACTAGCGGGTTCAGATACGCAGTATTTT
TRBV7-8	TRBJ1-4	.	.	CASSLDRNEKLFF	TGTGCCAGCAGCTTAGACAGGAATGAAAAACTGTTTTTT
TRBV5-6	TRBJ2-7	.	TRBD1	CASSWTGTAFSYEQYF	TGTGCCAGCAGCTGGACTGGGACAGCCTTTTCCTACGAGCAGTACTTC
TRBV5-1	TRBJ2-1	.	TRBD2	CASSLELAGGYNEQFF	TGCGCCAGCAGCTTGGAACTAGCGGGGGGGTACAATGAGCAGTTCTTC
TRBV12-3/TRBV12-4	TRBJ1-2	.	.	CASSLTGSYGYTF	TGTGCCAGCAGCCTAACAGGGTCCTATGGCTACACCTTC
TRBV11-1	TRBJ2-2	few	.	CASSDGAGELFF	TGTGCCAGCAGCGACGGGGCCGGGGAGCTGTTTTTT
TRBV28	TRBJ2-1	.	.	CAGSGGWSEQFF	TGTGCCGGTAGCGGTGGCTGGAGTGAGCAGTTCTTC
TRBV7-9	TRBJ1-6	.	TRBD1	CASSPGDRGAGDNSPLHF	TGTGCCAGCAGCCCTGGGGACAGGGGGGCGGGAGATAATTCACCCCTCCACTTT
TRBV7-9	TRBJ1-2	.	.	CASSLDSFYGYTF	TGTGCCAGCAGCTTAGACAGTTTCTATGGCTACACCTTC
TRBV4-1	TRBJ2-6	.	.	CASSQGRSGANVLTF	TGCGCCAGCAGCCAAGGGAGGAGCGGGGCCAACGTCCTGACTTTC
TRBV11-2	TRBJ2-7	.	.	CASSLNSYEQYF	TGTGCCAGCAGTCTAAACAGCTACGAGCAGTACTTC
TRBV5-4	TRBJ2-7	.	.	CASSPFGSYEQYF	TGTGCCAGCAGCCCTTTCGGGAGTTACGAGCAGTACTTC
TRBV18	TRBJ1-3	once	.	CASSRNQGSGNTIYF	TGTGCCAGCTCACGCAATCAGGGTTCTGGAAACACCATATATTTT
TRBV7-2	TRBJ1-1	.	.	CASSLVRVNTEAFF	TGTGCCAGCAGCTTAGTTCGGGTAAACACTGAAGCTTTCTTT
TRBV7-3	TRBJ1-2	.	TRBD1	CASSPSTGANYGYTF	TGTGCCAGCAGCCCGTCGACAGGGGCAAACTATGGCTACACCTTC
TRBV6-2/TRBV6-3	TRBJ2-2	.	.	CASSYLDWGTGELFF	TGTGCCAGCAGTTACTTGGACTGGGGCACCGGGGAGCTGTTTTTT
TRBV29-1	TRBJ2-7	once	TRBD1	CSVRDSPASEQYF	TGCAGCGTCCGGGACAGTCCGGCGAGCGAGCAGTACTTC
TRBV10-3	TRBJ2-5	.	.	CAISVELHQQETQYF	TGTGCCATCAGTGTGGAGCTGCATCAACAAGAGACCCAGTACTTC
TRBV3-1/TRBV3-2	TRBJ1-2	.	.	CASSAVGLYGYTF	TGTGCCAGCAGTGCGGTGGGGCTCTATGGCTACACCTTC
TRBV6-2/TRBV6-3	TRBJ2-7	.	.	CASSYPGLTYEQYF	TGTGCCAGCAGTTACCCGGGACTTACCTACGAGCAGTACTTC
TRBV19	TRBJ1-5	.	.	CASSIKGQGYSSNQPQHF	TGTGCCAGTAGTATAAAAGGCCAGGGTTATAGCAGCAATCAGCCCCAGCATTTT
TRBV9	TRBJ2-3	.	TRBD2	CASSVGAGGADTQYF	TGTGCCAGCAGCGTAGGTGCGGGGGGCGCAGATACGCAGTATTTT
TRBV9	TRBJ1-6	once	TRBD1	CASSDGTGVSPLHF	TGTGCCAGCAGCGACGGGACAGGGGTTTCACCCCTCCACTTT
TRBV7-9	TRBJ2-7	.	.	CASSPVGGSYEQYF	TGTGCCAGCTCCCCGGTCGGGGGCTCCTACGAGCAGTACTTC
TRBV10-3	TRBJ2-3	.	.	CAIRDTEATDTQYF	TGTGCCATCAGGGACACCGAAGCTACAGATACGCAGTATTTT